This section outlines one TCR beta chain sequence together with its context. Preparation of the TCRbeta library involved a method that used unique molecular identifiers. TCRdb processed the PCR reads anew with MiXCR; each CDR3 protein has one entry. The data contain about 610,000 distinct CDR3 sequences, 10% to 13% of them singletons. This sample is part of a study of T-cell reconstitution after alpha-beta-depleted transplantation in children. V was clipped by 6 bases and J by 2 bases, with 7 bases between them. CDR3 length equals 11 residues. Germline values: CDR1 DFQATT, CDR2 SNEGSKA (reference sequence).

This chain joins TRBV20-1 and TRBJ1-2; D is ambiguous. The TCR comes from a human donor who donated a stem cell graft to a child with acute myeloid leukemia. This sample comprised PBMCs from the stem cell graft donor, obtained from the stem cell graft. As DNA, the CDR3 is TGCAGTGCCCGACGAAACTATGGCTACACCTTC. Translated: CSARRNYGYTF.